This T cell receptor (beta chain) was found in a study of blood T cell repertoires in COVID-19. On the study more broadly: COVID-19 samples, acute and convalescent, were from the United States, Italy and Spain.

In the original workflow: Amplification of reference gene primers provided the estimated nucleated cell counts. Assay used: immunoSEQ multiplex PCR; TCRdb lists only in-frame clones, some missing. V, J and clone size are taken as reported in that table, and D and trimming were inferred from the DNA itself. This repertoire shows more than 150,000 clones, 80% to 85% found once; its top ten account for roughly 13%. Deletions cut 2 bases from V and 4 bases from J, with 11 bases between. CDR1 MNHEY and CDR2 SVGEGT come from the germline V gene. The CDR3 consists of 14 residues. The participants were between about 18 and 89 years old and came from some 23 US areas.

The sample consisted of PBMCs or T cells enriched from blood (not recorded which). The source of this sequence is an older woman who had recovered from COVID-19. The chain uses TRBV6-2 or TRBV6-3 and TRBJ1-2, with D possibly TRBD1 on 5 matching bases. The CDR3 here is CASSYGRVAYGYTF. CDR3 nucleotide sequence: TGTGCCAGCAGTTACGGCAGGGTGGCCTATGGCTACACCTTC.